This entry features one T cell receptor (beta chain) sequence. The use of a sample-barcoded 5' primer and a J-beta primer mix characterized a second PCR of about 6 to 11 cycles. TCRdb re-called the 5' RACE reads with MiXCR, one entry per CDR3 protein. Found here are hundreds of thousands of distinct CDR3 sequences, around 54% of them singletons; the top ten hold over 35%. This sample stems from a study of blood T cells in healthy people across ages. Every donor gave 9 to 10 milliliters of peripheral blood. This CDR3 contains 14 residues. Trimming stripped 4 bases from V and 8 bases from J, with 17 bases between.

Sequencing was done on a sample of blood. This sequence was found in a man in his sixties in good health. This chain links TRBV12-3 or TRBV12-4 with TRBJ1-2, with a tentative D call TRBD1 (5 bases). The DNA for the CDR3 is TGTGCCAGCAGTTCTAAGATCGGGGGATTGGGCTACACCTTC. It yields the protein CASSSKIGGLGYTF.